The rows below give T cell receptor beta chains drawn from one sample of a study of response to subunit inactivated influenza vaccine. From the RT-PCR reads, TCRdb called clonotypes with MiXCR, one entry per CDR3 protein. The data show roughly 170,000 distinct CDR3 sequences, roughly 8.7% seen once. Sequencing was performed on non-naive T cells sorted from PBMCs, taken on the day of vaccination. These receptor sequences come from a man aged 45 to 65 who received an inactivated influenza vaccine. CDR3s include the opening cysteine and the closing phenylalanine or tryptophan. Each record gives: D gene, J gene, V gene, clone size, CDR3 protein, CDR3 DNA. D genes are given only for firm matches. Expanded clones get a size class; other rows say once, few or many, or leave the size out.

>-|TRBJ1-2|TRBV2|few
CARLLGPNYGYTF
TGTGCCAGACTATTGGGGCCTAACTATGGCTACACCTTC
>-|TRBJ2-5|TRBV7-8|many
CASSLRLSQAQETQYF
TGTGCCAGCAGCTTGAGGCTTTCACAGGCCCAAGAGACCCAGTACTTC
>-|TRBJ1-1|TRBV29-1|many
CSVLGGVNTEAFF
TGCAGCGTCCTGGGCGGGGTGAACACTGAAGCTTTCTTT
>TRBD2|TRBJ2-3|TRBV20-1|-
CSARRRSGGATDTQYF
TGCAGTGCTAGGAGAAGGAGCGGGGGGGCCACAGATACGCAGTATTTT
>-|TRBJ2-3|TRBV20-1|-
CSASPGSTDTQYF
TGCAGTGCCTCGCCAGGCTCCACAGATACGCAGTATTTT
>TRBD1|TRBJ1-4|TRBV28|-
CASSSGQGMIGEKLFF
TGTGCCAGCAGTTCGGGACAGGGTATGATTGGTGAAAAACTGTTTTTT
>-|TRBJ1-2|TRBV24-1|-
CATSDSAGRSYGYTF
TGTGCCACCAGTGATTCCGCGGGCAGGAGCTATGGCTACACCTTC
>TRBD2|TRBJ2-5|TRBV6-5|few
CASSYRGTSGGPTGTQYF
TGTGCCAGCAGTTACCGGGGGACTAGCGGGGGGCCAACCGGGACCCAGTACTTC
>-|TRBJ1-5|TRBV3-1|many
CASSQGEGFQPQHF
TGTGCCAGCAGCCAAGGGGAGGGTTTTCAGCCCCAGCATTTT
>-|TRBJ2-3|TRBV30|few
CAWASRDTQYF
TGTGCCTGGGCCTCCAGAGATACGCAGTATTTT